Below, 25 T cell receptor beta chains from the same sample are listed, as sequenced in a study of cytomegalovirus exposure and HLA in healthy donors. Primers for the PCR totalled 60 Vbeta and 13 Jbeta. Produced via immunoSEQ multiplex PCR; TCRdb's table is partial and in-frame only. The repertoire table contains tens of thousands of clones. The material sequenced was PBMCs. The receptor set was obtained from a woman aged 40-49 years in good health and CMV-seropositive.

The chain carries TRBV7-9 and TRBJ2-3, with 7 bases fitting TRBD2. With 5 bases clipped from V and 2 bases from J, the junction kept 10 bases outside the gene matches. The germline V gene encodes CDR1 SEHNR and CDR2 FQNEAQ (reference sequence). CDR3 length equals 16 residues. CDR3 nucleotides: TGTGCCAGCAGCCCAGGGCGGGGGACCGACACAGATACGCAGTATTTT. Translation gives CASSPGRGTDTDTQYF.

The chain recombines TRBV9 with TRBJ2-7, with D maybe TRBD1 (6 bases). The ends were cut back, 3 bases at V and 5 bases at J, with 18 bases in the middle. This CDR3 has 15 amino acids. Germline CDR1 SGDLS, CDR2 YYNGEE. The CDR3 sequence: CASSEGVGDEHEQYF. For the CDR3, the DNA is TGTGCCAGCAGCGAGGGGGTAGGGGATGAGCACGAGCAGTACTTC.

The chain joins TRBV7-9 to TRBJ1-5; 8 positions match TRBD1. Germline CDR1 reads SEHNR; CDR2 reads FQNEAQ (reference sequence). The V segment lost 5 bases and the J segment 5 bases; nucleotides outside the gene matches: 5. CDR3 length: 14 residues. In DNA, the CDR3 is TGTGCCAGCAGCCAGGACAGGGTGCATCAGCCCCAGCATTTT. Encoded protein: CASSQDRVHQPQHF. Together with reference TRBV7-9 and TRBJ1-5, the CDR3 gives the full variable domain: DTGVSQNPRHKITKRGQNVTFRCDPISEHNRLYWYRQTLGQGPEFLTYFQNEAQLEKSRLLSDRFSAERPKGSFSTLEIQRTEQGDSAMYLCASSQDRVHQPQHFGDGTRLSIL.

The rearrangement joins TRBV10-3 to TRBJ1-2; possible D gene TRBD1, 5 bases. Between the trimmed V and J ends, which lost 11 bases and 8 bases, there was a span of 24 bases. CDR1 ENHRY and CDR2 SYGVKD come from the germline V gene. The length of the CDR3 is 14 residues. CDR3 coding DNA: TGTGCCTCGGGAGGGGTGGAGCGGGGGAAAGGCTACACCTTC. It codes for CASGGVERGKGYTF.

The rearrangement links TRBV9 to TRBJ2-3; D is perhaps TRBD2 (6 bases). Germline CDR1 and CDR2: SGDLS and YYNGEE. This CDR3 comprises 16 residues. V gave up 2 bases and J gave up 2 bases, with 15 bases separating them. CDR3 sequence: CASSVGTHIPTDTQYF. The CDR3 nucleotides read TGTGCCAGCAGCGTGGGGACTCATATTCCCACAGATACGCAGTATTTT.

V is TRBV4-1 and J is TRBJ2-7; 8 bases are a match to TRBD2. The ends lost 1 base at V and 6 bases at J; junction bases unmatched: 14. CDR3 size: 17 residues. The germline V gene encodes CDR1 MGHRA and CDR2 YSYEKL. CDR3 nucleotide sequence: TGCGCCAGCAGCCAAGCGCCGGGAGCGGGGGCGGCAAGCGAGCAGTACTTC. Protein: CASSQAPGAGAASEQYF.

The chain carries TRBV5-4 and TRBJ2-3; 7 nucleotides line up with TRBD2. J gave up 4 bases and V 8 bases, and 7 bases lay outside the gene matches. Germline V CDR1 and CDR2: SGHNT, YYREEE (reference sequence). The CDR3 has 13 amino acids. The CDR3 DNA reads TGTGCCAGTGGGGAGGGCCCGGCAGATACGCAGTATTTT. Residues: CASGEGPADTQYF.

The chain uses TRBV6-1 and TRBJ1-3; no reliable D call. The V gene lost 7 bases and the J gene lost 6 bases, with 10 bases spanning the gap. The CDR3 runs to 12 residues. Germline assignment: CDR1 MNHNS and CDR2 SASEGT. The CDR3 spells CASIKGANTIYF. The CDR3 nucleotides read TGTGCCAGCATAAAGGGAGCAAACACCATATATTTT.

This sequence joins TRBV30 and TRBJ1-2; the match to TRBD1 covers 9 bases. The germline V gene encodes CDR1 GTSNPN and CDR2 SVGIG (reference sequence). Trimming removed 5 bases from V and 11 bases from J; junction bases left unmatched: 18. The CDR3 is 15 amino acids. As DNA, the CDR3 is TGTGCCTGGGGGGACAGGGCCCTTTCACTGTATACATACACCTTC. Its protein product is CAWGDRALSLYTYTF.

V gene TRBV27 combines with J gene TRBJ1-1; no reliable D call. V gave up 5 bases and J gave up 1 base, with 8 bases separating them. This CDR3 contains 13 residues. In germline, CDR1 is MNHEY, CDR2 SMNVEV (reference sequence). CDR3 nucleotides: TGTGCCAGCAGTCCTCGAGAGAACACTGAAGCTTTCTTT. Protein: CASSPRENTEAFF.

The chain has TRBV27 and TRBJ1-4; the match to TRBD1 covers 10 bases. V lost 6 bases to trimming and J lost 7 bases; unmatched junction nucleotides: 5. The CDR3 covers 14 residues. Germline V lookup: CDR1 MNHEY, CDR2 SMNVEV (reference sequence). The CDR3 bases are TGTGCCAGCAGATCGACAGGGGGCAGTGAAAAACTGTTTTTT. Residues: CASRSTGGSEKLFF.

CDR3 protein: CASSTPPSPGLRNQPQHF. The CDR3 region has the DNA TGTGCCAGCAGTACCCCACCCAGCCCAGGGTTGCGCAATCAGCCCCAGCATTTT. The chain is built from TRBV28 and TRBJ1-5, with D possibly being TRBD1 (5 bases). Germline V gene sequence: CDR1 MDHEN, CDR2 SYDVKM. The CDR3 is made up of 18 amino acids. With 5 bases removed from V and 2 bases from J, the gap between germline ends came to 22 bases.

CDR3 residues: CASRQGREKLFF. CDR3 sequence (DNA): TGTGCCAGCAGGCAGGGGAGAGAAAAACTGTTTTTT. The J gene is TRBJ1-4, the V gene TRBV28, with D perhaps matching TRBD1 (6 bases). The CDR3 is made up of 12 amino acids. Germline lookup yields CDR1 MDHEN and CDR2 SYDVKM. Trimming removed 6 bases from V and 8 bases from J, with 10 bases in between.

This chain links TRBV5-6 with TRBJ2-5, with 9 bases identical to TRBD2. The CDR3 length is 19 residues. Germline CDR1 is SGHDT and CDR2 is YYEEEE. V was clipped by 4 bases and J by 7 bases; unmatched bases: 23. The CDR3 DNA reads TGTGCCAGCAGCCCAGCGCTGGGGTTAATAGCGGGGGACTACGGGACCCAGTACTTC. It specifies CASSPALGLIAGDYGTQYF.

This chain joins TRBV4-1 and TRBJ1-6, with D uncertain. V was clipped by 1 base and J by 8 bases, with 9 bases between them. This CDR3 is built from 14 residues. Germline values: CDR1 MGHRA, CDR2 YSYEKL. The CDR3 DNA reads as TGCGCCAGCAGCCAAGGGTTCGAGGATTCACCCCTCCACTTT. This codes for CASSQGFEDSPLHF.

The V call is TRBV5-1, the J call TRBJ1-2; the D gene is possibly TRBD1 (5 bases). The CDR3 sequence is 14 residues long. Germline V gene lookup returns CDR1 SGHRS and CDR2 YFSETQ. V was clipped by 4 bases and J by 2 bases, with 12 bases between them. CDR3 coding DNA: TGCGCCAGCAGCGAGGAATCAGGGAACTATGGCTACACCTTC. This encodes CASSEESGNYGYTF.

This clone counts as medium-sized by frequency. The V and J genes are TRBV19 and TRBJ1-2; 7 nucleotides agree with TRBD1. The V gene's germline CDR1 is LNHDA and CDR2 SQIVND (reference sequence). This CDR3 spans 14 amino acids. J gave up 8 bases and V 2 bases, and 8 bases lay outside the gene matches. The CDR3 nucleotides read TGTGCCAGTAGTATACCGGGACAGACTGCGGGCTACACCTTC. Protein sequence: CASSIPGQTAGYTF.

This chain connects TRBV5-6 to TRBJ1-3, with D possibly being TRBD1 (5 bases). Germline V gives CDR1 SGHDT, CDR2 YYEEEE. CDR3 size: 14 residues. V gave up 4 bases and J gave up 7 bases, with 15 bases separating them. CDR3 protein: CASSPQSRGNTIYF. CDR3 coding DNA: TGTGCCAGCAGCCCCCAGAGTCGGGGGAACACCATATATTTT.

The V gene is TRBV6-5, the J gene TRBJ2-3; a possible D gene is TRBD1 (5 bases). V lost 5 bases and J 0 bases, leaving 9 bases between the germline ends. In germline, CDR1 is MNHEY, CDR2 SVGAGI. This CDR3 region has 14 residues. The CDR3 coding sequence is TGTGCCAGCAGTCAGGGTCCGAGCACAGATACGCAGTATTTT. It codes for CASSQGPSTDTQYF.

The chain joins TRBV6-5 to TRBJ2-3, with 7 bases identical to TRBD1. There are 16 residues in the CDR3. Germline-derived CDR1 and CDR2 are MNHEY and SVGAGI. The trim removed 0 bases at V and 3 bases at J, leaving 6 bases unmatched. The DNA for the CDR3 is TGTGCCAGCAGTTACTCGGCCGGGACAGCTACAGATACGCAGTATTTT. This translates into CASSYSAGTATDTQYF.

CDR3 protein: CSVDTSGMYNEQFF. The CDR3 bases are TGCAGCGTTGACACTAGCGGGATGTACAATGAGCAGTTCTTC. The chain joins TRBV29-1 to TRBJ2-1, with 10 positions matching TRBD2. V lost 3 bases, J lost 4 bases, and 3 bases stayed unmatched. CDR3 length: 14 residues. Germline CDR1 reads SQVTM; CDR2 reads ANQGSEA.

The genes are TRBV2 and TRBJ1-2, with a tentative D call TRBD1 (5 bases). The CDR3 runs 15 residues. Trimming pared 4 bases from V and 8 bases from J, leaving 20 bases between. Germline V gene sequence: CDR1 SNHLY, CDR2 FYNNEI. CDR3: CASSGGAGAFRGYTF. CDR3 bases: TGTGCCAGCAGTGGCGGGGCAGGCGCTTTTAGGGGCTACACCTTC. The full variable domain, with the rest looked up from reference TRBV2 and TRBJ1-2, is EPEVTQTPSHQVTQMGQEVILRCVPISNHLYFYWYRQILGQKVEFLVSFYNNEISEKSEIFDDQFSVERPDGSNFTLKIRSTKLEDSAMYFCASSGGAGAFRGYTFGSGTRLTVV.

The chain recombines TRBV19 with TRBJ2-5, with TRBD1 matching 7 bases. V was clipped by 0 bases and J by 5 bases; unmatched bases: 6. Germline V CDR1 and CDR2: LNHDA, SQIVND (reference sequence). This CDR3 has 15 amino acids. The CDR3 sequence: CASSIDRVGGETQYF. CDR3 nucleotides: TGTGCCAGTAGTATAGATCGAGTAGGGGGCGAGACCCAGTACTTC. The full variable domain, rest sourced from reference TRBV19 and TRBJ2-5, is DGGITQSPKYLFRKEGQNVTLSCEQNLNHDAMYWYRQDPGQGLRLIYYSQIVNDFQKGDIAEGYSVSREKKESFPLTVTSAQKNPTAFYLCASSIDRVGGETQYFGPGTRLLVL.

The chain combines TRBV28 with TRBJ2-7, with 8 nucleotides matching TRBD2. Germline-derived CDR1 and CDR2 are MDHEN and SYDVKM. CDR3 length: 14 amino acids. With 4 bases clipped from V and 3 bases from J, the junction kept 5 bases outside the gene matches. The DNA for the CDR3 is TGTGCCAGCAGTTCACTAGCGGCGGACTACGAGCAGTACTTC. Protein sequence: CASSSLAADYEQYF.

This chain connects TRBV7-6 to TRBJ2-7, with D uncertain. Germline CDR1 and CDR2: SGHVS and FNYEAQ. Trimming removed 5 bases from V and 4 bases from J, with 12 bases in between. The CDR3 has 13 amino acids. CDR3 amino acids: CASSQALGYEQYF. The CDR3 DNA follows: TGTGCCAGCAGCCAGGCCCTGGGTTACGAGCAGTACTTC.